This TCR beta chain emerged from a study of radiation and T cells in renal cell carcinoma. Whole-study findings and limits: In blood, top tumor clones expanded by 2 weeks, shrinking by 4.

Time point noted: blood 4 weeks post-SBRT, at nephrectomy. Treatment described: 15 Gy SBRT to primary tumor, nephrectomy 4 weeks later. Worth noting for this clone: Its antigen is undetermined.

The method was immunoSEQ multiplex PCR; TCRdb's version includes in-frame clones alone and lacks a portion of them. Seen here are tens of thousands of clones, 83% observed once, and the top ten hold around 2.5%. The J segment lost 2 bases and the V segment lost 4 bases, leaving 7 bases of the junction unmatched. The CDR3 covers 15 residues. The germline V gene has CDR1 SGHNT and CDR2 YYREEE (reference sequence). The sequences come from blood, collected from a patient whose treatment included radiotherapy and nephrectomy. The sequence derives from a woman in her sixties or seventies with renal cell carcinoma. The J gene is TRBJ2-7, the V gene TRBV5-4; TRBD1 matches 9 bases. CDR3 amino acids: CASSPWTGDPYEQYF. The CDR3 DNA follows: TGTGCCAGCAGCCCCTGGACAGGGGATCCCTACGAGCAGTACTTC.